A single sample gave rise to the 8 T cell receptor beta chains below, sequenced in a study of type 1 and type 2 diabetes patients. Genomic DNA was the PCR template. Amplification of the beta chain CDR3 used 30 forward and 13 reverse multiplex primers. TCRdb analysed the multiplex PCR reads with MiXCR anew, one entry per CDR3 protein. This table has about 250,000 distinct CDR3 sequences, around 50% appearing once. Sequencing was carried out using peripheral blood mononuclear cells (PBMCs). These receptor sequences come from a man younger than 35 with type 2 diabetes.

This clonotype has just one count. This sequence joins TRBV27 and TRBJ1-1, with a tentative D call TRBD1 (5 bases). Germline values: CDR1 MNHEY, CDR2 SMNVEV (reference sequence). CDR3 size: 15 residues. V lost 3 bases to trimming and J lost 7 bases, with 18 bases between them. CDR3 protein: CASSFLTGGRGEAFF. The CDR3 coding sequence is TGTGCCAGCAGTTTCCTAACCGGGGGAAGGGGTGAAGCTTTCTTT.

In its sample, this clonotype was seen a few times. Written as DNA, the CDR3 is TGTGCCAGCAGCCAAGAATTAACAGGGGGGGTCATGTCTGAAGCTTTCTTT. Translation gives CASSQELTGGVMSEAFF. V is TRBV4-2 and J is TRBJ1-1; 8 positions agree with TRBD1. CDR3 length: 17 residues. From germline, CDR1 is LGHNA and CDR2 YNFKEQ. Trimming at V came to 0 bases and at J to 6 bases, leaving 12 bases not matched to a gene.

This clonotype has only a few counts. The V call is TRBV3-1, the J call TRBJ1-2; the D is unclear. The germline CDR1 and CDR2 sequences are LGHDT and YNNKEL (reference sequence). Trimming removed 3 bases at V and 4 bases at J, with 12 bases between. CDR3 size: 14 residues. The CDR3 region is CASSHPARSYGYTF. The CDR3, as DNA: TGTGCCAGCAGCCATCCAGCGAGGAGCTATGGCTACACCTTC.

A word on this clonotype: With a much larger clone just one base away, this may be a read error. The genes are TRBV2 and TRBJ2-7; 11 bases line up with TRBD1. The length of the CDR3 is 14 residues. Germline loops: CDR1 SNHLY, CDR2 FYNNEI. The CDR3: CAGRTGGETYEQYF. The CDR3 coding sequence is TGTGCCGGCAGGACAGGGGGCGAAACCTACGAGCAGTACTTC. The entire variable domain, with the rest obtained from reference TRBV2 and TRBJ2-7, is as follows: EPEVTQTPSHQVTQMGQEVILRCVPISNHLYFYWYRQILGQKVEFLVSFYNNEISEKSEIFDDQFSVERPDGSNFTLKIRSTKLEDSAMYFCAGRTGGETYEQYFGPGTRLTVT.

This clonotype turned up a few times. CDR3 sequence reads: CASSAPSSYEQYF. The CDR3 DNA reads TGTGCCAGCAGCGCCCCTTCTAGCTACGAGCAGTACTTC. The V call is TRBV7-9, the J call TRBJ2-7; D is unclear. The V end was cut by 5 bases, the J end by 3 bases, with 11 bases between. The CDR3 has 13 amino acids. Germline V gives CDR1 SEHNR, CDR2 FQNEAQ (reference sequence).

This clonotype was seen only a few times. The DNA for the CDR3 is TGTGCTAGTGGTTCCGAACGATCAACAGGGGCACACACAGATACGCAGTATTTT. Translating it yields CASGSERSTGAHTDTQYF. The rearrangement joins TRBV12-5 to TRBJ2-3, with TRBD1 matching over 7 bases. The CDR3 contains 18 residues. CDR1 is LGHNT, CDR2 FRNRAP, per germline. J was trimmed by 2 bases and V by 4 bases; bases with no gene match: 15.

This chain uses TRBV20-1 with TRBJ1-1; possibly TRBD1 for D (5 bases). The V end lost 3 bases, the J end lost 0 bases, and 14 bases lay between the germline ends. Looked up from germline, CDR1 is DFQATT and CDR2 is SNEGSKA (reference sequence). The CDR3 covers 15 residues. The chain's CDR3 is CSARGQGLMNTEAFF. CDR3 coding DNA: TGCAGTGCTAGGGGTCAGGGTTTGATGAACACTGAAGCTTTCTTT.

This clonotype turned up a few times. The chain has TRBV6-2 or TRBV6-3 and TRBJ2-6, with TRBD1 matching over 7 bases. J was trimmed by 0 bases and V by 2 bases; bases with no gene match: 7. There are 18 residues in the CDR3. Germline V gene sequence: CDR1 MNHEY, CDR2 SVGEGT. In nucleotides, the CDR3 is TGTGCCAGCAGTTACCTCGGGACAGTTCTCTCTGGGGCCAACGTCCTGACTTTC. Translated: CASSYLGTVLSGANVLTF.